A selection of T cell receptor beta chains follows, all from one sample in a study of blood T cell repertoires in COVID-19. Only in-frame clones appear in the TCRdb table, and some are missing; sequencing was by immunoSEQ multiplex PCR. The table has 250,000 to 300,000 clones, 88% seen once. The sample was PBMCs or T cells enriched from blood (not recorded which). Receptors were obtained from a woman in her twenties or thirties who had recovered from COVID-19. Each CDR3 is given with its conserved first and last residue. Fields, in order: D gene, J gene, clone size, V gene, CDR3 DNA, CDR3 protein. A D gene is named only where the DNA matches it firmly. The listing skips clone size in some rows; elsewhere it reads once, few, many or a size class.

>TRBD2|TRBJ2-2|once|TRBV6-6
TGTGCCAGCAGGGGGGGACTAAGGGAGGGGGAGCTGTTTTTT
CASRGGLREGELFF
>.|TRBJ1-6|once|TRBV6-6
TGTGCCAGCAGTCAGTGGGTCCCAAGGACAGTGAGTCCTAATTCACCCCTCCACTTT
CASSQWVPRTVSPNSPLHF
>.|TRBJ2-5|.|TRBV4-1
TGCGCCAGCAGCCAAGAATCCTCGGCAGGGGCAAGGGAGACCCAGTACTTC
CASSQESSAGARETQYF
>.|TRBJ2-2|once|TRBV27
TGTGCCAGCAGATCCCAACTAGCTTCGAACACCGGGGAGCTGTTTTTT
CASRSQLASNTGELFF
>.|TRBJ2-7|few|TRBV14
TGTGCCAGCAGCCAAGACCGCTACGAGCAGTACTTC
CASSQDRYEQYF
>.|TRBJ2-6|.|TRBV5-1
TGCGCCAGCAAGGTATTGACAGGCATGCCCTCTGGGGCCAACGTCCTGACTTTC
CASKVLTGMPSGANVLTF
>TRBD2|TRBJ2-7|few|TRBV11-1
TGTGCCAGCAGCTTGGGACTAGCGGAAGCCTACGAGCAGTACTTC
CASSLGLAEAYEQYF
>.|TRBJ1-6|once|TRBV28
TGTGCCAGCAGTTTATCCGGCCCCCAGCGCCCGGAGTCCCTCCACTTT
CASSLSGPQRPESLHF
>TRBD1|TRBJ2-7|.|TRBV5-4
TGTGCCAGCAGCTTGGCAGGACAGGGGGTCGAGCAGTACTTC
CASSLAGQGVEQYF
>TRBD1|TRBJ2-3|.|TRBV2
TGTGCCAGCAGTGCCGAAGGGACAGGGTTTGGAGATACGCAGTATTTT
CASSAEGTGFGDTQYF
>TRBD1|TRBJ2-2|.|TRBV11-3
TGTGCCAGCAGCCCCGGGACAGCGAACACCGGGGAGCTGTTTTTT
CASSPGTANTGELFF
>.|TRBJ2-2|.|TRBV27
TGTGCCAGCAGTTTCTCGGGTCGGGTTCCCGGGGAGCTGTTTTTT
CASSFSGRVPGELFF
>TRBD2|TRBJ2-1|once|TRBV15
TGTGCCACCAGCAGAGGGGTCGGCGGGAGCAAGAATGAGCAGTTCTTC
CATSRGVGGSKNEQFF
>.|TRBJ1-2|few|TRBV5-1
TGCGCCAGCAGCCTACTCTCGGGCTATGGCTACACCTTC
CASSLLSGYGYTF
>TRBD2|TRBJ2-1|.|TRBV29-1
TGCAGCGTTGAAGGACTAGCGGGAGGGAGCTCCTACAATGAGCAGTTCTTC
CSVEGLAGGSSYNEQFF
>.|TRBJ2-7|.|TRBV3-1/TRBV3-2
TGTGCCAGCAGCCATACCAACGGGGGCTACGAGCAGTACTTC
CASSHTNGGYEQYF
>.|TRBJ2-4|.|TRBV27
TGTGCCAGCAGTACATCGGACAGTTTGGCCAAAAACATTCAGTACTTC
CASSTSDSLAKNIQYF
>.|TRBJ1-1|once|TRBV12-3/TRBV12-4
TGTGCCACCGACGACACCCTGAACACTGAAGCTTTCTTT
CATDDTLNTEAFF
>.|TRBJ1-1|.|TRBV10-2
TGCGCCAGCAGTGCCAAGAACACTGAAGCTTTCTTT
CASSAKNTEAFF
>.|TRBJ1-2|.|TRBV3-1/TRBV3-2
TGTGCCAGCACTTCCGCCTGGGGGGGCATTGGCTATGGCTACACCTTC
CASTSAWGGIGYGYTF
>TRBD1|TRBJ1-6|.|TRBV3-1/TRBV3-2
TGTGCCAGCTCCCCAAGAGGGGGCATTTCACCCCTCCACTTT
CASSPRGGISPLHF
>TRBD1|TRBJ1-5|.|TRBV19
TGTGCCAGTAGGCTCGGACAGGGGGCTCGGATTCAGCCCCAGCATTTT
CASRLGQGARIQPQHF
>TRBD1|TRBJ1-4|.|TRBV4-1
TGCGCCAGCAGCCTGACAGGGGCCAAACTGTTTTTT
CASSLTGAKLFF
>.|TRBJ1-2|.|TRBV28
TGTGCCAGCAGTTTATCACGGGGCTACACCTTC
CASSLSRGYTF
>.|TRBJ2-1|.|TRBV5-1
TGCGCCAGCAGCCTTGGGTGGCCGGGGGGCGGGAGATGGGATGAGCAGTTCTTC
CASSLGWPGGGRWDEQFF
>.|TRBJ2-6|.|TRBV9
TGTGCCAGCAGCGTAGCTGACGGGATCGCTGGGGCCAACGTCCTGACTTTC
CASSVADGIAGANVLTF
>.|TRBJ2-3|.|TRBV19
TGTGCCAGTAGCGTTAGCACAGATACGCAGTATTTT
CASSVSTDTQYF
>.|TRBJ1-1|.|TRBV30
TGTGCCTTAAAAACAGGGAACACTGAAGCTTTCTTT
CALKTGNTEAFF
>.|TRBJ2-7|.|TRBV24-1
TGTGCCACCAGTGATCCCGAGACTGCAAGCGAGCAGTACTTC
CATSDPETASEQYF
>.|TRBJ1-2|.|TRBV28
TGTGCCAGCAGTTCCTTTGGAGGGGCAAATGGCTACACCTTC
CASSSFGGANGYTF
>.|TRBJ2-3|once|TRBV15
TGTGCCACCAGCTCACACCCCCGCACAGATACGCAGTATTTT
CATSSHPRTDTQYF
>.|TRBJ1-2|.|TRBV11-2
TGTGCCAGCAGCTTAGTGGAGGGCGCCGACTATGGCTACACCTTC
CASSLVEGADYGYTF
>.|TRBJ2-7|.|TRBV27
TGTGCCAGCAGTTTCTTACAGGGAACCGAGCAGTACTTC
CASSFLQGTEQYF
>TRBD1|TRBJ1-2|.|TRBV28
TGTGCCAGCAGTCCCTGGGACAGGTTCTGGACTAACTATGGCTACACCTTC
CASSPWDRFWTNYGYTF
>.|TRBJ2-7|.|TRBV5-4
TGTGCCAGCAGCTTGGATTTGCGGGACCGCTACGAGCAGTACTTC
CASSLDLRDRYEQYF
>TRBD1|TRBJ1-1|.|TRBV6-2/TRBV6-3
TGTGCCAGCAGTTATAATCGGAACAGGGGGAACACTGAAGCTTTCTTT
CASSYNRNRGNTEAFF
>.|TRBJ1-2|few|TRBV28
TGTGCCAGCAGTTTAGGGTCCGACAGATATGGCTACACCTTC
CASSLGSDRYGYTF
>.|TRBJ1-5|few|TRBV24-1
TGTGCCACCAGCGATGGGACACGGGGAAGCAATCAGCCCCAGCATTTT
CATSDGTRGSNQPQHF
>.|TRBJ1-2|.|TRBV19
TGTGCCAGCACTGACAGATTCTATGGCTACACCTTC
CASTDRFYGYTF
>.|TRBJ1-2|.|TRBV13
TGTGCCAGCAGCACCGAAGGAGGGAGGTATGGCTACACCTTC
CASSTEGGRYGYTF
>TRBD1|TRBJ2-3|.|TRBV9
TGTGCCAGCAGCCCCCGGACAGGGCCCACAGATACGCAGTATTTT
CASSPRTGPTDTQYF
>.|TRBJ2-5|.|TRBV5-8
TGTGCCAGCAGCCCCTGGCGGGACAGAGAAGAGACCCAGTACTTC
CASSPWRDREETQYF
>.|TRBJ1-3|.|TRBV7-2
TGTGCCAGCAGCCGGGACACAGGGTTCTGGGGAAACACCATATATTTT
CASSRDTGFWGNTIYF
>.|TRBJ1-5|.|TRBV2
TGTGCCAGCAGCCTCCCCCGGGAATTCAATCAGCCCCAGCATTTT
CASSLPREFNQPQHF
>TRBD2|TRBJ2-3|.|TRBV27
TGTGCCAGCAGTTCCCTTCAGGGACTCGGGGGGGATACGCAGTATTTT
CASSSLQGLGGDTQYF